These 6 T cell receptor beta chains were all obtained from the same sample, sequenced in a study of cytomegalovirus exposure and HLA in healthy donors. 13 Jbeta primers and 60 Vbeta primers were used for the PCR. Using immunoSEQ multiplex PCR, the repertoire was profiled, and TCRdb retains in-frame clones only, with some absent. The sample has more than 110,000 clones, 60% to 80% seen once. The source material was PBMCs. The receptors shown here come from a male donor in good health and CMV-seronegative.

V and J are TRBV18 and TRBJ1-6, with D perhaps TRBD1 (5 bases). Germline assignment: CDR1 KGHSH and CDR2 LQKENI. This CDR3 comprises 17 residues. Trimming took off 3 bases at V and 9 bases at J, with 21 bases between the two ends. In DNA, the CDR3 is TGTGCCAGCTCACCCAGAGAATTTGGGGCCGAGGTTTCACCCCTCCACTTT. Its protein product is CASSPREFGAEVSPLHF.

The J gene is TRBJ1-2, the V gene TRBV10-2, with TRBD1 matching 7 bases. V lost 4 bases, J lost 2 bases, and 4 bases stayed unmatched. The CDR3 is 14 residues long. Per germline, CDR1 WSHSY and CDR2 SAAADI. Written as DNA, the CDR3 is TGCGCCAGCAGTGGGGGACAGTTGAACTATGGCTACACCTTC. Protein: CASSGGQLNYGYTF.

The CDR3 reads CAISESGGRGSGELFF. The DNA for the CDR3 is TGTGCCATCAGTGAGTCAGGTGGCAGGGGATCCGGGGAGCTGTTTTTT. The rearrangement uses TRBV10-3 and TRBJ2-2; tentatively, D is TRBD1 (6 bases). This CDR3 contains 16 residues. V shed 0 bases and J shed 6 bases, with 14 bases lying between them. The germline CDR1 and CDR2 sequences are ENHRY and SYGVKD.

The genes are TRBV7-2 and TRBJ1-2, with 9 bases lining up with TRBD1. Germline CDR1 and CDR2: SGHTA and FQGNSA. Trimming cost V 6 bases and J 8 bases; bases outside gene matches: 13. CDR3 length equals 15 residues. The CDR3 loop reads CASSYLRDRVGGYTF. In DNA, the CDR3 is TGTGCCAGCAGTTACCTCCGGGACAGGGTCGGAGGCTACACCTTC.

This sequence joins TRBV4-3 and TRBJ2-6, with 11 bases that match TRBD1. With V trimmed by 0 bases and J by 3 bases, 4 bases remained unmatched. The CDR3 totals 18 residues. Germline CDR1 is LGHNA and CDR2 is YSLEER. CDR3 coding DNA: TGCGCCAGCAGCCAAGAAGGGACAGGGGGTCTTGGGGCCAACGTCCTGACTTTC. Amino acids: CASSQEGTGGLGANVLTF.

V usage is TRBV29-1 and J usage is TRBJ2-1; 9 nucleotides align to TRBD1. The germline V gene encodes CDR1 SQVTM and CDR2 ANQGSEA. The CDR3 totals 15 residues. The V segment lost 4 bases and the J segment 8 bases; nucleotides outside the gene matches: 12. The CDR3 region has the DNA TGCAGCGTTGTCCTCCTGGACAGGGGTTCTCATGAGCAGTTCTTC. It codes for CSVVLLDRGSHEQFF.